The rows below give T cell receptor beta chains drawn from one sample of a study of shared clonotypes between healthy human individuals. Profiled with immunoSEQ multiplex PCR; TCRdb holds only in-frame clones, not every one. There are about 530,000 clones in the sample; around 79% occur only once, and roughly an eighth lies in the top ten. The specimen sequenced was PBMCs. These receptors were collected from a woman in her forties in good health. Some clones in this sample may be carry-over from other donors' samples. Each CDR3 is given with its conserved first and last residue. Each record gives: V gene, clone size, J gene, D gene, CDR3 DNA, CDR3 protein. A D gene is named only where the DNA matches it firmly. Size values are once, few and many counts, or a class for expanded clones, and some rows have none.

TRBV29-1	.	TRBJ2-3	TRBD1	TGCAGCGCTAGACAGGGAGGCACAGATACGCAGTATTTT	CSARQGGTDTQYF
TRBV15	.	TRBJ2-1	.	TGTGCCACCAGCAGAGACCCCTCCACAGGACAAGCACCCGGTGAGCAGTTCTTC	CATSRDPSTGQAPGEQFF
TRBV6-1	.	TRBJ2-7	TRBD2	TGTGCCAGCAGCGGACTAGCGGGAGGGCCCCACGAGCAGTACTTC	CASSGLAGGPHEQYF
TRBV14	.	TRBJ1-1	.	TGTGCCAGCAGCTACCAAAGGCCTTACACTGAAGCTTTCTTT	CASSYQRPYTEAFF
TRBV5-1	.	TRBJ2-1	.	TGCGCCAGCAGCGCCCAAGGAAGCTCCTACAATGAGCAGTTCTTC	CASSAQGSSYNEQFF
TRBV5-4	.	TRBJ2-1	TRBD2	TGTGCCAGCAGCTTGGCTAGCGGGAGTGGTGAGCAGTTCTTC	CASSLASGSGEQFF
TRBV30	.	TRBJ2-1	TRBD2	TGTGCCTGGAGTCGGGGACTAGCGGGAGTTAATGAGCAGTTCTTC	CAWSRGLAGVNEQFF
TRBV6-5	.	TRBJ2-7	TRBD2	TGTGCCAGCTCAACTAGCGAGTCGTGGGAGCAGTACTTC	CASSTSESWEQYF
TRBV5-1	.	TRBJ2-7	.	TGCGCCAGCGCGGTGGAGGCCGTTCCGTACGAGCAGTACTTC	CASAVEAVPYEQYF
TRBV5-5	.	TRBJ2-7	.	TGTGCCAGCAGCTTAAGCGGTACGTCCTACGAGCAGTACTTC	CASSLSGTSYEQYF
TRBV30	.	TRBJ2-1	.	TGTGCCTGGAGTGTTGGAGGTTCCCATGAGCAGTTCTTC	CAWSVGGSHEQFF
TRBV7-2	many	TRBJ1-5	TRBD1	TGTGCCAGCAGCTCTGGACAGGGGGAAGGCAATCAGCCCCAGCATTTT	CASSSGQGEGNQPQHF
TRBV7-3	.	TRBJ2-1	TRBD2	TGTGCCAGCAGCTTAACGGGCAGCGGGGCCTACAATGAGCAGTTCTTC	CASSLTGSGAYNEQFF
TRBV7-3	.	TRBJ2-1	.	TGTGCCAGCAGCTTTCGGCGGTTCAATGAGCAGTTCTTC	CASSFRRFNEQFF
TRBV5-1	.	TRBJ1-3	.	TGCGCCAGCAGCGATACAGGGTCTGGAAACACCATATATTTT	CASSDTGSGNTIYF
TRBV2	.	TRBJ1-2	TRBD1	TGTGCCAGCCTCCTCCCGGGACAGGGGGTGTATGGCCACACCTTC	CASLLPGQGVYGHTF
TRBV4-3	.	TRBJ2-1	.	TGCGCCAGCAGCCAAGATCCGGGTTCGTCTAGTTTGAATGAGCAGTTCTTC	CASSQDPGSSSLNEQFF
TRBV29-1	.	TRBJ1-2	TRBD1	TGCAGCGTTGCGAAGGGGACAGGGGGCGCAGACTATGGCTACACCTTC	CSVAKGTGGADYGYTF
TRBV11-2	once	TRBJ2-7	.	TGTGCCAGCAGTCCCCAGAACCTCTACGAGCAGTACTTC	CASSPQNLYEQYF
TRBV6-5	.	TRBJ2-1	.	TGTGCCAGCAGGCCTCGAGTTGACAATGAGCAGTTCTTC	CASRPRVDNEQFF
TRBV7-9	.	TRBJ1-5	.	TGTGCCAGCAGCTTAGTCAGGGAGTGGGGAGTCAATCAGCCCCAGCATTTT	CASSLVREWGVNQPQHF
TRBV28	.	TRBJ1-2	.	TGTGCCAGCAGGTACAGGGATCCGTCTAACTATGGCTACACCTTC	CASRYRDPSNYGYTF
TRBV9	.	TRBJ2-6	.	TGTGCCAGCAGCGTAGGAGGGGGAATCTCTGGGGCCAACGTCCTGACTTTC	CASSVGGGISGANVLTF
TRBV6-5	.	TRBJ2-3	TRBD2	TGTGCCAGCAGTTACCTACTAGCGACAGATACGCAGTATTTT	CASSYLLATDTQYF
TRBV5-6	.	TRBJ2-3	TRBD2	TGTGCCAGCAGCCCTACCACAAGCGGGAGTGGAGATACGCAGTATTTT	CASSPTTSGSGDTQYF
TRBV27	.	TRBJ2-1	TRBD1	TGTGCCAGCAGCAGAACCCTTCGACAGGGGATCTACAATGAGCAGTTCTTC	CASSRTLRQGIYNEQFF
TRBV2	.	TRBJ2-1	TRBD2	TGTGCCAGCACCTGGCGGGAGGCCTATGAGCAGTTCTTC	CASTWREAYEQFF
TRBV5-6	.	TRBJ2-1	.	TGTGCCAGCAGCTCCGGCACCCTCTCCTACAATGAGCAGTTCTTC	CASSSGTLSYNEQFF
TRBV30	.	TRBJ1-2	.	TGTCTCCGGGGGGACTATGGCTACACCTTC	CLRGDYGYTF
TRBV27	.	TRBJ1-1	.	TGTGCCAGCAACCCGGGGGGGGTGATAGGAACTGAAGCTTTCTTT	CASNPGGVIGTEAFF
TRBV11-2	.	TRBJ2-7	.	TGTGCCAGCAGCCAGGGGCGAAGCGAGCAGTACTTC	CASSQGRSEQYF
TRBV27	.	TRBJ1-2	.	TGTGCCAGCAGTTTCAGACAGAGCTATGGCTACACCTTC	CASSFRQSYGYTF
TRBV5-1	few	TRBJ2-5	TRBD2	TGCGCCAGCAGCTTCCCAGCGGGAGGGACCCAGTACTTC	CASSFPAGGTQYF
TRBV27	.	TRBJ2-7	.	TGTGCCAGCAGTGTTTTGGGGTACGAGCAGTACTTC	CASSVLGYEQYF
TRBV11-2	.	TRBJ1-3	.	TGTGCCAGCAGCTTCGGACCGTCCTCTCTCTCTGGAAACACCATATATTTT	CASSFGPSSLSGNTIYF
TRBV11-3	once	TRBJ2-7	TRBD1	TGTGCCAGCAGCTTAGGAGGGGGCGCCTACGAGCAGTACTTC	CASSLGGGAYEQYF
TRBV15	.	TRBJ2-3	.	TGTGCCACCAGCACCCTTAGCACAGATACGCAGTATTTT	CATSTLSTDTQYF
TRBV7-2	.	TRBJ2-7	TRBD2	TGTGCCAGCAGCTTACGGGGGGTCTACGAGCAGTACTTC	CASSLRGVYEQYF
TRBV7-2	.	TRBJ1-5	TRBD1	TGTGCCAGCAGCCTCAGACAGGGGGGCCAGCCCCAGCATTTT	CASSLRQGGQPQHF
TRBV6-1	once	TRBJ1-6	.	TGTGCCAGCAGTGAAGCGGGGGGAACAGGGAATTCACCCCTCCACTTT	CASSEAGGTGNSPLHF
TRBV4-1	.	TRBJ1-1	.	TGCGCCAGCAGCCAAGATGAGGGTATGAACACTGAAGCTTTCTTT	CASSQDEGMNTEAFF
TRBV7-8	.	TRBJ2-6	.	TGTGCCGTGGGGAACTCTGGGGCCAACGTCCTGACTTTC	CAVGNSGANVLTF
TRBV28	.	TRBJ2-5	.	TGTGCCAGCCTACAGGGCGGGGGAGAGACCCAGTACTTC	CASLQGGGETQYF
TRBV7-9	once	TRBJ2-6	.	TGTGCCAGCAGCTTGAGCGGCTCTGGGGCCAACGTCCTGACTTTC	CASSLSGSGANVLTF
TRBV2	.	TRBJ2-7	.	TGTGCCAGCACCCGACCCTCCCTAGCGAGATCCTACGAGCAGTACTTC	CASTRPSLARSYEQYF
TRBV5-1	.	TRBJ2-1	TRBD1	TGCGCCAGCAGCTCCCCCCCTAGGGACAGGGCGGTTAATGAGCAGTTCTTC	CASSSPPRDRAVNEQFF